Listed below are T cell receptor beta chains from one sample, sequenced in a study. MiXCR, run by TCRdb on the RT-PCR reads, gives a single entry per CDR3 protein. The sample records about 680,000 distinct CDR3 sequences, around 14% being singletons. Material: memory CD4+ T cells from blood. Receptor source: a female donor in good health, serving as a healthy control. CDR3s include the opening cysteine and the closing phenylalanine or tryptophan. D genes are given only for firm matches. Size tells how often a clone was seen (once, few, many) or the class of an expanded clone, and some rows leave it out.

D gene	clone size	V gene	J gene	CDR3 protein	CDR3 DNA
TRBD1	many	TRBV5-1	TRBJ1-5	CASRPDRGNQPQHF	TGCGCCAGCAGGCCCGACAGGGGGAATCAGCCCCAGCATTTT
NA	once	TRBV30	TRBJ2-5	CAWSGGYTRGETQYF	TGTGCCTGGAGTGGGGGCTACACACGGGGTGAGACCCAGTACTTC
TRBD2	NA	TRBV27	TRBJ2-3	CASSLGSGRYGTDTQYF	TGTGCCAGCAGTTTAGGTAGCGGGCGGTATGGTACAGATACGCAGTATTTT
NA	NA	TRBV3-1	TRBJ1-1	CASSQDSGPAFF	TGTGCCAGCAGCCAAGATTCCGGGCCCGCTTTCTTT
TRBD2	NA	TRBV5-1	TRBJ2-3	CASSAFGGSSADTQYF	TGCGCCAGCAGCGCCTTTGGCGGGAGTTCGGCAGATACGCAGTATTTT
TRBD2	NA	TRBV12-3/TRBV12-4	TRBJ2-2	CASSVLGGRPGELFF	TGTGCCAGCAGCGTTTTGGGGGGGAGGCCGGGGGAGCTGTTTTTT
NA	NA	TRBV20-1	TRBJ2-1	CSASPDINEQFF	TGCAGTGCTAGTCCAGATATCAATGAGCAGTTCTTC
NA	NA	TRBV29-1	TRBJ1-1	CSVVQGISEAFF	TGCAGCGTTGTACAGGGTATTAGTGAAGCTTTCTTT
NA	many	TRBV20-1	TRBJ1-5	CSARAGGADYQPQHF	TGCAGTGCTAGAGCGGGGGGCGCGGATTATCAGCCCCAGCATTTT
TRBD1	NA	TRBV6-2/TRBV6-3	TRBJ2-7	CASTWVTGGAYEQYF	TGTGCCAGCACTTGGGTAACAGGGGGCGCCTACGAGCAGTACTTC
TRBD2	many	TRBV5-1	TRBJ2-1	CASSLALAGVGDNEQFF	TGCGCCAGCAGCTTGGCACTAGCGGGAGTAGGGGACAATGAGCAGTTCTTC
NA	few	TRBV30	TRBJ2-7	CAWWGPGDEQYF	TGTGCCTGGTGGGGACCGGGGGACGAGCAGTACTTC
NA	NA	TRBV7-2	TRBJ2-6	CASSLKGDRSAAGANVLTF	TGTGCCAGCAGCTTAAAGGGTGACCGATCGGCCGCCGGGGCCAACGTCCTGACTTTC
NA	NA	TRBV5-4	TRBJ2-5	CASSLARGTQETQYF	TGTGCCAGCAGCTTGGCCCGGGGAACACAAGAGACCCAGTACTTC
NA	few	TRBV12-3/TRBV12-4	TRBJ2-7	CASSSQGRGTYEQYF	TGTGCCAGCAGTTCCCAGGGCAGGGGAACCTACGAGCAGTACTTC
NA	NA	TRBV7-2	TRBJ1-2	CASSLLASNYGYTF	TGTGCCAGCAGCTTATTAGCTTCTAACTATGGCTACACCTTC
TRBD1	few	TRBV20-1	TRBJ1-5	CSVRPGQPNQPQHF	TGCAGTGTTAGACCGGGACAGCCTAATCAGCCCCAGCATTTT